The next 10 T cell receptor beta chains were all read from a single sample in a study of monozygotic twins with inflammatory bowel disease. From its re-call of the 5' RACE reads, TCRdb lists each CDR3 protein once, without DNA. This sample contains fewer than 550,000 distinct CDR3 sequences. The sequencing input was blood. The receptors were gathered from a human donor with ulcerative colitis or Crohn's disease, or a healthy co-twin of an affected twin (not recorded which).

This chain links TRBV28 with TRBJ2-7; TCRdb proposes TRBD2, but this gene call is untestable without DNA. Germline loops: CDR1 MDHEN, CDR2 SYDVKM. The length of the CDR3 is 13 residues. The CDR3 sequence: CASIGSSGRSQYF.

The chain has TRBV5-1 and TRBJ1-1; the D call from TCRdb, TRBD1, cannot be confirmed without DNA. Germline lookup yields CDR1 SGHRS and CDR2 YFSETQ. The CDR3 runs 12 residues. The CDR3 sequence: CASSASGTEAFF.

The CDR3 protein is CASSRRGFEAFF. V is TRBV28 and J is TRBJ1-1. This CDR3 has 12 amino acids. CDR1 is MDHEN and CDR2 is SYDVKM in the germline V gene.

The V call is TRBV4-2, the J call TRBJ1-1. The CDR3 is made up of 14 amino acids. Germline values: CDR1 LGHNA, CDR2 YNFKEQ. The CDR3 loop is CASSPGRLDTEAFF.

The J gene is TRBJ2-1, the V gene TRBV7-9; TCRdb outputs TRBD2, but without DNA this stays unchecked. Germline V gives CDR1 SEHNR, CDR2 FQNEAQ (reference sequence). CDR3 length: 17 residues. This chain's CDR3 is CASSSLAGGPGGNEQFF.

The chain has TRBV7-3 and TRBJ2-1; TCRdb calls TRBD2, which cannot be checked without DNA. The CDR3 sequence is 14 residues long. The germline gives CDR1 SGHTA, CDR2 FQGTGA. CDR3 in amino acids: CASSITSGGNEQFF.

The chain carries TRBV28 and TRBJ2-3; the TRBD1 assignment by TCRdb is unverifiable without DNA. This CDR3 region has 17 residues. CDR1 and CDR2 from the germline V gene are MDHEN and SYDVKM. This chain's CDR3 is CASSPGQGALSTDTQYF.

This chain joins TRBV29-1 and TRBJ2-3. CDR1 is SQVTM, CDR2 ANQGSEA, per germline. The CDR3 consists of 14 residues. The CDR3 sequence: CSVPDGSGTDTHYF.

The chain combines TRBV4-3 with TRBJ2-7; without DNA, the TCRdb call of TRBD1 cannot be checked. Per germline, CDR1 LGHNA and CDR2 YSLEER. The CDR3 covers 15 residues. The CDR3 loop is CASSQVQGAVYEQYF.

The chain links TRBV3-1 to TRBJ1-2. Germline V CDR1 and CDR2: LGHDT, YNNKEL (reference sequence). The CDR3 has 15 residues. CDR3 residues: CASSFGVHWGYGYTF.